A selection of T cell receptor beta chains follows, all from one sample in a study of T cell repertoires in cytomegalovirus infection. Each CDR3 protein is one row after TCRdb ran MiXCR on the reads. This sample yields around 210,000 distinct CDR3 sequences, of which roughly 6.5% are seen a single time; under 7.5% belongs to the top ten. The sample comprised PBMCs. These receptors came from a human donor in good health (CMV status not recorded). Some clones in this sample may be carry-over from other donors' samples. CDR3s include the opening cysteine and the closing phenylalanine or tryptophan. D genes are given only for firm matches. Clone size is not always given. Where it is, it says once, few, many or a class for expanded clones.

>TRBD1|TRBV6-5|many|TRBJ1-2
TGTGCCAGCAGCTATACAGGGGTCAGTGGCTACACCTTC
CASSYTGVSGYTF
>NA|TRBV6-1|many|TRBJ2-2
TGTGCCAGCAGTGAAGTTTCTGGGGCGTACGCCGGGGAGCTGTTTTTT
CASSEVSGAYAGELFF
>NA|TRBV4-1|many|TRBJ2-1
TGCGCCAGCAGCCAATCTAAGAGCTCCTACAATGAGCAGTTCTTC
CASSQSKSSYNEQFF
>NA|TRBV6-1|many|TRBJ1-5
TGTGCCAGCACCTTTAGAGAGGGGAATAGCAATCAGCCCCAGCATTTT
CASTFREGNSNQPQHF
>NA|TRBV6-6|many|TRBJ1-1
TGTGCCAGCAACAACCCACCCCGGGCGAACACTGAAGCTTTCTTT
CASNNPPRANTEAFF
>NA|TRBV7-2|many|TRBJ1-1
TGTGCCAGCAGCCCCCCAGCGTTGAACACTGAAGCTTTCTTT
CASSPPALNTEAFF
>NA|TRBV6-1|many|TRBJ2-3
TGTGCCAGCAGCCCGGGACTTCAGACCACAGATACGCAGTATTTT
CASSPGLQTTDTQYF
>NA|TRBV7-2|many|TRBJ1-4
TGTGCCAGCAGCTTAGTAACAGGCGAAAAACTGTTTTTT
CASSLVTGEKLFF
>TRBD2|TRBV20-1|many|TRBJ2-1
TGCAGTGCCTGGCCCCTAGCGGGGGGATCTAATGAGCAGTTCTTC
CSAWPLAGGSNEQFF
>NA|TRBV7-2|many|TRBJ2-4
TGTGCCAGCAGCCCCACCGGGACAACGGCGGCCAAAAACATTCAGTACTTC
CASSPTGTTAAKNIQYF
>TRBD1|TRBV10-3|many|TRBJ2-5
TGTGCCATCAGTGAGAGGGGGGACAGGGAAGAGACCCAGTACTTC
CAISERGDREETQYF
>NA|TRBV20-1|many|TRBJ2-2
TGCAGTGCTCGAGTGAAGGCTAACACCGGGGAGCTGTTTTTT
CSARVKANTGELFF
>TRBD1|TRBV29-1|NA|TRBJ1-2
TGCAGCGCCTTGGGACAGGTTGACTATGGCTACACCTTC
CSALGQVDYGYTF
>TRBD1|TRBV4-2|NA|TRBJ2-1
TGTGCCAGCAGCCAAGTGCCGGGACAGAGGGTCGAGCAGTTCTTC
CASSQVPGQRVEQFF
>NA|TRBV6-2/TRBV6-3|many|TRBJ1-6
TGTGCCAGCAGTTATGGGAATTCACCCCTCCACTTT
CASSYGNSPLHF
>NA|TRBV7-2|many|TRBJ2-7
TGTGCCAGCAGCTTCCCGGGCCCGACAGCTATCTACGAGCAGTACTTC
CASSFPGPTAIYEQYF
>TRBD2|TRBV7-9|few|TRBJ2-1
TGTGCCAGCAGGGCGACTAGCGACATATCGAGGAATGAGCAGTTCTTC
CASRATSDISRNEQFF
>NA|TRBV20-1|few|TRBJ2-1
TGCAGTGCTAGAGAGGGGGCAGCCCCGTACAATGAGCAGTTCTTC
CSAREGAAPYNEQFF
>TRBD1|TRBV6-5|NA|TRBJ1-2
TGTGCCAGCAGTTACTACCGCGCAGGGGGCGATGGCTACACCTTC
CASSYYRAGGDGYTF
>NA|TRBV29-1|many|TRBJ2-7
TGCAGCGCCTCCGTCCAGGGTATCTACGAGCAGTACTTC
CSASVQGIYEQYF
>NA|TRBV10-3|many|TRBJ1-1
TGTGCCATCAGAGCCAGTCACACTGAAGCTTTCTTT
CAIRASHTEAFF
>TRBD1|TRBV2|many|TRBJ2-2
TGTGCCAGCAGTGAATCCAGACAGGGCCTCGGCGGGGAGCTGTTTTTT
CASSESRQGLGGELFF
>NA|TRBV7-2|many|TRBJ1-1
TGTGCCAGCAGCCCCGACAGGAGCAACACTGAAGCTTTCTTT
CASSPDRSNTEAFF
>NA|TRBV7-2|many|TRBJ1-5
TGTGCCAGCAGCCCCCCGGGGGGAAATCAGCCCCAGCATTTT
CASSPPGGNQPQHF
>NA|TRBV28|many|TRBJ1-2
TGTGCCAGCAGTTTCGGCCAGGGGAACTATGGCTACACCTTC
CASSFGQGNYGYTF
>NA|TRBV11-2|few|TRBJ1-2
TGTGCCAGCAGCTTCCCGGGGACACGACAGGCCTCCTATGGCTACACCTTC
CASSFPGTRQASYGYTF
>NA|TRBV27|many|TRBJ1-1
TGTGCCAGCAGCCTTACAGGCTCAAGTGCTGAAGCTTTCTTT
CASSLTGSSAEAFF
>TRBD1|TRBV18|many|TRBJ2-6
TGTGCCAGCTCACCTAAGACAGGGGCTATCTCTGGGGCCAACGTCCTGACTTTC
CASSPKTGAISGANVLTF
>NA|TRBV27|many|TRBJ1-1
TGTGCCAGCAGTTTAAGCGGGGTGGGTGGGTTTGCAGGCACTGAAGCTTTCTTT
CASSLSGVGGFAGTEAFF
>NA|TRBV2|NA|TRBJ2-5
TGTGCCAGCAGTGTTGGGGCGGGAGAGACCCAGTACTTC
CASSVGAGETQYF
>NA|TRBV5-1|many|TRBJ1-5
TGCGCCAGCAGCTTGGGGGCTCCCGATCAGCCCCAGCATTTT
CASSLGAPDQPQHF
>NA|TRBV29-1|many|TRBJ1-2
TGCAGCGTCGGAGGGAGGGAAACGACGAACTATGGCTACACCTTC
CSVGGRETTNYGYTF
>NA|TRBV28|many|TRBJ1-2
TGTGCCAGCTTTCCGGCGGAGAACTATGGCTACACCTTC
CASFPAENYGYTF
>NA|TRBV29-1|many|TRBJ1-1
TGCAGCGTCAGGACGGTGAACACTGAAGCTTTCTTT
CSVRTVNTEAFF
>TRBD1|TRBV28|many|TRBJ2-7
TGTGCCAGCAGTTTAAGGGGACAGGAGTCCTACGAGCAGTACTTC
CASSLRGQESYEQYF
>NA|TRBV2|few|TRBJ1-6
TGTGCCAGCAAGCGGCCACCCGACGCCCTCCACTTT
CASKRPPDALHF
>NA|TRBV7-9|many|TRBJ2-3
TGTGCCAGCAGCTTAGTATCCGATACGCAGTATTTT
CASSLVSDTQYF
>TRBD1|TRBV28|many|TRBJ2-3
TGTGCCAGCACCTCGAGGACAGGACCCACAGATACGCAGTATTTT
CASTSRTGPTDTQYF
>NA|TRBV19|many|TRBJ2-5
TGTGCCAGTAGTAACAACCCGGGGACATTTAGAGAGACCCAGTACTTC
CASSNNPGTFRETQYF
>TRBD1|TRBV20-1|many|TRBJ1-1
TGCAGTGCTAGAGAATCCGGGACAGGGGGCAGTGAAGCTTTCTTT
CSARESGTGGSEAFF
>NA|TRBV10-3|many|TRBJ2-3
TGTGCCATCACGGAGCAAATGGGTACGCAGTATTTT
CAITEQMGTQYF